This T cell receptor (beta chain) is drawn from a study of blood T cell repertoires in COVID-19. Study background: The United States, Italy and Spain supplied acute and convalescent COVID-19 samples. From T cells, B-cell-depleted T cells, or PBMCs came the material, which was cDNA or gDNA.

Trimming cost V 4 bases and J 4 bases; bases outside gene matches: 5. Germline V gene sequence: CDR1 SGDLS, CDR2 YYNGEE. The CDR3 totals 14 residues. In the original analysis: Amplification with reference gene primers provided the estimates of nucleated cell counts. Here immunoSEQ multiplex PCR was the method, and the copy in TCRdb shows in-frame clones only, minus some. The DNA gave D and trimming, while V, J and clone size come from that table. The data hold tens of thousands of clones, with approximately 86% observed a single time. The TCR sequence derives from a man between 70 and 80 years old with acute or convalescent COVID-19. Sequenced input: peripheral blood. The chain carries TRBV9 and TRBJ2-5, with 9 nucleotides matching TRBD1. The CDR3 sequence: CASSPGQGPETQYF. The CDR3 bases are TGTGCCAGCAGCCCGGGACAGGGCCCAGAGACCCAGTACTTC.